Listed below are T cell receptor beta chains from one sample, sequenced in a study of cytomegalovirus exposure and HLA in healthy donors. TCRdb's copy holds only in-frame clones and misses some; the assay was immunoSEQ multiplex PCR. The table records about 86,000 clones, roughly 93% of them present only once. The sequenced sample consisted of PBMCs. These receptors all stem from a man between 18 and 35 years old in good health and CMV-seronegative. CDR3s leave out the opening cysteine and the closing phenylalanine or tryptophan. The order of the fields is V gene, CDR3 protein.

V gene: TRBV12-5
CDR3 protein: ASGLPGRSSGNTIY

V gene: TRBV18
CDR3 protein: ASSPWAGELLSAF

V gene: TRBV28
CDR3 protein: ASSRSQREMVDTQY

V gene: TRBV7-9
CDR3 protein: ASSFGLARGADTQY

V gene: TRBV7-3
CDR3 protein: ASSFGTSLTGELF

V gene: TRBV7-2
CDR3 protein: ASSLAGTSGRGEQY

V gene: TRBV7-2
CDR3 protein: ASSLGGNGRRADTQY

V gene: TRBV10-1
CDR3 protein: ASSKDRAYEQY

V gene: TRBV7-2
CDR3 protein: ASSPQGAGGGYT

V gene: TRBV5-1
CDR3 protein: ASSLGGQLNTEAF

V gene: TRBV13
CDR3 protein: ASSFPTSGRQYEQY

V gene: TRBV10-3
CDR3 protein: AIGRLSGQADEQF

V gene: TRBV4-2
CDR3 protein: ASSQARGSINYGYT

V gene: TRBV5-1
CDR3 protein: ASRIQGDYGYT

V gene: TRBV5-4
CDR3 protein: ASSLAAGQAYEQY

V gene: TRBV30
CDR3 protein: AWSVPLRKMNTEAF

V gene: TRBV6-5
CDR3 protein: ASRGGPYEQY

V gene: TRBV7-8
CDR3 protein: ASSSRGLWDTGELF

V gene: TRBV6-5
CDR3 protein: ASSYQASGELF

V gene: TRBV7-2
CDR3 protein: ASSFSPYEQY

V gene: TRBV5-1
CDR3 protein: ASSLAGEGYGYT

V gene: TRBV5-4
CDR3 protein: ASSLEAAPSTDTQY

V gene: TRBV4-1
CDR3 protein: ASSQNHRGNGNTIY

V gene: TRBV29-1
CDR3 protein: SVLGARGNTEAF

V gene: TRBV4-2
CDR3 protein: ASSPSQGHYEQY

V gene: TRBV7-9
CDR3 protein: ASSRGLVNTEAF

V gene: TRBV6-1
CDR3 protein: ASREEGGQPQH

V gene: TRBV4-3
CDR3 protein: ASSQGGEGYSNQPQH

V gene: TRBV4-2
CDR3 protein: ASSQGDGGRAYEQY

V gene: TRBV11-2
CDR3 protein: ASSLDGQSIY

V gene: TRBV10-1
CDR3 protein: ASSESRQVGELSRGYT

V gene: TRBV27
CDR3 protein: ASSLTPSSYNEQF

V gene: TRBV27
CDR3 protein: ASSLKRGAPDTQY

V gene: TRBV7-8
CDR3 protein: ASSQAGSALPSPLH

V gene: TRBV7-9
CDR3 protein: ASSPGLTVLAKNIQY

V gene: TRBV4-1
CDR3 protein: ASKSSRGAGELF

V gene: TRBV10-3
CDR3 protein: AISGVSGNYGYT

V gene: TRBV27
CDR3 protein: ASSLARKQY

V gene: TRBV9
CDR3 protein: ASSAGTSGYNEQF

V gene: TRBV11-2
CDR3 protein: ASSYTGVTTGELF

V gene: TRBV6-5
CDR3 protein: ASSYSVGTGSDTQY

V gene: TRBV6-5
CDR3 protein: ASSYWTGRGTEAF

V gene: TRBV11-2
CDR3 protein: ASSYNRDWRETQY

V gene: TRBV29-1
CDR3 protein: SVAPGWEAF

V gene: TRBV5-1
CDR3 protein: ASSLAPGGKNIQY

V gene: TRBV29-1
CDR3 protein: SVEDMVGGQETQY

V gene: TRBV6-5
CDR3 protein: ASSRSDRDDYGYT

V gene: TRBV28
CDR3 protein: ASSRSGKSSYEQY

V gene: TRBV9
CDR3 protein: ASSAEATWGNQPQH

V gene: TRBV10-2
CDR3 protein: ASSGGVGRMETQY

V gene: TRBV5-6
CDR3 protein: ASSFTGDTQETQY

V gene: TRBV15
CDR3 protein: ATSRARGQGKNIQY

V gene: TRBV19
CDR3 protein: ASSDRLNYGYT